These T cell receptor beta chains were read from a single sample in a study of T cell responses to AZD1222 COVID-19 vaccine. Here immunoSEQ multiplex PCR was the method, and the copy in TCRdb shows in-frame clones only, minus some. The top ten clones hold approximately 5.9% of a sample with about 150,000 clones, about 92% of them seen once. The sequencing used peripheral blood, collected 28 days after the second AZD1222 dose. These TCRs come from an adult who received the AZD1222 COVID-19 vaccine. The conserved cysteine and the conserved F or W are not part of the CDR3 here. Fields, in order: V gene, clone size, CDR3 protein. Size is stated for part of the rows, as once, few or many counts, or as a class when the clone is expanded.

TRBV14	NA	ASSQVGIGELF
TRBV3-1/TRBV3-2	once	ASSRDLAGVGEQF
TRBV28	few	ASSGQGATGNTIY
TRBV19	NA	ASSPASGGHTDTQY
TRBV3-1/TRBV3-2	NA	ASSQVMVAAAYEQY
TRBV5-1	NA	ASSLGPAEGYT
TRBV7-2	NA	ASSVRQGDEKLF
TRBV18	NA	ASSSGGARTDTQY
TRBV27	NA	ASSLGWQQPQH
TRBV28	NA	ASRTGPGNTIY
TRBV6-1	NA	ASSEHSRNQPQH
TRBV19	NA	ASSRGGGLDLNEQF
TRBV3-1/TRBV3-2	NA	ASSQGRRETQY
TRBV5-6	NA	ASSLGQGREQY
TRBV28	NA	ASSQGSSPLH
TRBV28	NA	ASSYPSEGTHYEQY
TRBV9	NA	ASSTTQGIREKLF
TRBV6-5	NA	ASSFQGGSPLH
TRBV29-1	NA	SVERSPSGQETQY
TRBV28	NA	ASSLTRAEAKNIQY
TRBV30	NA	AWSVQGLEAF
TRBV10-3	NA	AISDKREVPNEQF
TRBV28	NA	ASSLSLAGGQHSTDTQY
TRBV5-1	NA	ASSSQGGNEKLF
TRBV30	NA	ALNDRGIRAF
TRBV14	NA	ASSPLRTTGANVLT
TRBV27	NA	ASSSMGRRTEAF
TRBV5-8	once	ASSLGALGAYNSPLH
TRBV7-2	NA	ASSPSRSVTIY
TRBV27	once	ASSLNEGFGTEAF
TRBV3-1/TRBV3-2	NA	ASSPRNQGSRQETQY
TRBV28	NA	ASSPASLRGTEAF
TRBV5-1	NA	ASSPSHYTATNEKLF
TRBV5-4	NA	ASSLRNEQY
TRBV5-4	NA	ASSSGQGVFNEQF
TRBV5-4	NA	ASSFGQLNTEAF
TRBV7-2	few	ASSPTGGNYGYT
TRBV4-1	NA	ASSQDRQEGGPQH
TRBV6-5	NA	ASSEIAGGPHEQY
TRBV19	NA	ASSIDRTATTPYGYT
TRBV23-1	NA	ASSQLSGSGNTIY
TRBV6-5	NA	ASSWGASGSNYGYT
TRBV6-6	NA	ASKPAGEAQY
TRBV5-1	NA	ASSIGGDRGYYGYT
TRBV7-3	NA	ASSLKGLAGNANTGELF
TRBV6-2/TRBV6-3	NA	ASSYFSLAESNQPQH
TRBV19	once	ASSISQETQY
TRBV6-5	NA	ASSYSSTSKGKLF
TRBV11-2	NA	ASSLDRWTERSTEAF